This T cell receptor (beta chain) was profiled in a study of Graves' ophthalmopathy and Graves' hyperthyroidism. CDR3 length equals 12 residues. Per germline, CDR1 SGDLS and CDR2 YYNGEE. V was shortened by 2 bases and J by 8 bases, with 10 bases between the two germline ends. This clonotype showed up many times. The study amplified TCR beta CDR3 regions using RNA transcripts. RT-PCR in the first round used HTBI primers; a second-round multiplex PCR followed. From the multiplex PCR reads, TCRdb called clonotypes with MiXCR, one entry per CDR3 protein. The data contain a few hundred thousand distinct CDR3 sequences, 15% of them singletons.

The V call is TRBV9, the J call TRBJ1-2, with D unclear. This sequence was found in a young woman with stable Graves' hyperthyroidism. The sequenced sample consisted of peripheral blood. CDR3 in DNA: TGTGCCAGCAGCGTGTTTAACGGCGGCTACACCTTC. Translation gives CASSVFNGGYTF.